This T cell receptor (beta chain) was profiled in a study of post-analysis software for immune sequencing data. At the level of the study: There were relapsing-remitting, secondary progressive and progressive-relapsing multiple sclerosis among the disease courses included. General observations from the study: In patients, about five TRBV segments were more frequent than in controls, with TRBV5-6, TRBV5-1 and TRBV20-1 among them. The F measure placed samples prepared in the same batch into strongly shared clusters.

Germline V lookup: CDR1 SQVTM, CDR2 ANQGSEA. The V and J ends lost 3 bases and 1 base, in that order; junction bases with no gene match: 6. The CDR3 length is 15 residues. This clonotype came up a few times. What it recognizes is unknown. Every TCR beta cDNA library bore unique molecular identifiers. MiXCR, applied by TCRdb to the PCR reads, yields one record per CDR3 protein. The data hold 350,000 to 500,000 distinct CDR3 sequences, with approximately 42% observed a single time. The rearrangement joins TRBV29-1 to TRBJ2-3, with 8 bases fitting TRBD1. The receptor was derived from a girl under 10 years old with multiple sclerosis. Sequences were obtained from blood. The CDR3, as DNA: TGCAGCGTTGACAAGACAGGGGCAGGCACAGATACGCAGTATTTT. Protein: CSVDKTGAGTDTQYF.